This TCR beta chain was retrieved from a study of siplizumab effects on memory and regulatory T cells. This table comes from immunoSEQ multiplex PCR, and its TCRdb copy is limited to in-frame clones, with some not included. The sample has about 110,000 clones; about 90% are singletons. Germline V gene sequence: CDR1 SGDLS, CDR2 YYNGEE. Unmatched junction bases numbered 7, after V lost 0 bases and J lost 7 bases. The CDR3 is 15 amino acids. The sequenced sample consisted of Tregs sorted from blood. The chain employs TRBV9 and TRBJ1-5; 7 bases fit TRBD1. This clonotype was obtained from a human donor in good health. CDR3 nucleotide sequence: TGTGCCAGCAGCGTAGGACAGGGAATAGGACAGCCCCAGCATTTT. Its translation: CASSVGQGIGQPQHF.